One and the same sample provided the 27 T cell receptor beta chains below, sequenced in a study of control samples from healthy donors and cancer patients. Generated by immunoSEQ multiplex PCR, the TCRdb table keeps only in-frame clones and is missing some. Among 170,000 or so clones listed, roughly 91% were seen once. The sequenced material came from blood. The source is a man aged 18 to 30 in good health.

The chain couples TRBV10-3 to TRBJ2-1, with 9 bases aligning to TRBD2. This CDR3 comprises 15 residues. CDR1 and CDR2 (germline): ENHRY, SYGVKD. The V segment lost 5 bases and the J segment 5 bases; nucleotides outside the gene matches: 7. CDR3 sequence: CAISPRLAEHNEQFF. CDR3 sequence (DNA): TGTGCCATCAGTCCTCGACTAGCGGAGCACAATGAGCAGTTCTTC.

The rearrangement links TRBV24-1 to TRBJ2-5; D is ambiguous. CDR1 and CDR2 from the germline V gene are KGHDR and SFDVKD. With 3 bases removed from V and 5 bases from J, the gap between germline ends came to 9 bases. This CDR3 spans 13 amino acids. The CDR3 DNA is TGTGCCACCAGTGATAAGGGATGGGAGACCCAGTACTTC. Amino acid sequence: CATSDKGWETQYF.

V usage is TRBV7-9 and J usage is TRBJ2-7; D ambiguous. The V gene's germline CDR1 is SEHNR and CDR2 FQNEAQ (reference sequence). Trimming cost V 1 base and J 1 base, with 17 bases left between them. The CDR3 totals 17 residues. CDR3 in amino acids: CASSLVRVTTSSYEQYF. CDR3 DNA sequence: TGTGCCAGCAGCTTAGTACGAGTGACAACTTCTTCCTACGAGCAGTACTTC.

This clone came up once. CDR3 bases: TGTGCCAGCAGGGGGGAGGAGACCCAGTACTTC. It codes for CASRGEETQYF. J is TRBJ2-5 and V is TRBV7-8; the D gene could be TRBD1 or TRBD2 (5 bases each). The CDR3 sequence is 11 residues long. Germline assignment: CDR1 SGHVS and CDR2 FQNEAQ. V was cut by 6 bases and J by 5 bases, with 7 bases left in between. The complete variable domain, with remaining parts taken from reference TRBV7-8 and TRBJ2-5, reads GAGVSQSPRYKVAKRGQDVALRCDPISGHVSLFWYQQALGQGPEFLTYFQNEAQLDKSGLPSDRFFAERPEGSVSTLKIQRTQQEDSAVYLCASRGEETQYFGPGTRLLVL.

The chain links TRBV18 to TRBJ2-5; tentatively, D is TRBD2 (5 bases). The V gene's germline CDR1 is KGHSH and CDR2 LQKENI. Trimming removed 3 bases from V and 4 bases from J, with 6 bases in between. The CDR3 contains 12 residues. CDR3 sequence: CASSPSGETQYF. The CDR3 coding sequence is TGTGCCAGCTCACCGAGCGGAGAGACCCAGTACTTC.

The chain has TRBV18 and TRBJ2-1; TRBD1 agrees at 7 bases. The CDR3 runs to 18 residues. Germline V lookup: CDR1 KGHSH, CDR2 LQKENI. The V and J ends lost 2 bases and 4 bases, in that order; junction bases with no gene match: 14. The CDR3 region has the DNA TGTGCCAGCTCACCAGATCAGGGGGTCCCTTCACTATACAATGAGCAGTTCTTC. It is translated as CASSPDQGVPSLYNEQFF.

The chain recombines TRBV27 with TRBJ1-1; TRBD1 is a possible D gene (6 bases). The CDR3 contains 15 residues. Germline CDR1 reads MNHEY; CDR2 reads SMNVEV (reference sequence). V lost 6 bases and J 4 bases, leaving 18 bases between the germline ends. The CDR3 DNA reads TGTGCCAGCAGGGTCGGGGGGCGTGGGGCCACTGAAGCTTTCTTT. Protein sequence: CASRVGGRGATEAFF.

The chain employs TRBV7-5 and TRBJ2-3; the table names TRBD2, a call not compared with the DNA. TRBV7-5 corresponds to a pseudogene. This CDR3 has 16 amino acids. The CDR3 coding sequence is TGTGTCAGAAGCTCCTGGTCTAGGGAGCGCACAGATACGCAGTATTTT. Amino acids: CVRSSWSRERTDTQYF.

The chain joins TRBV18 to TRBJ1-2; D may be TRBD1 (5 bases). This CDR3 comprises 14 residues. CDR1 and CDR2 from the germline V gene are KGHSH and LQKENI. The germline V and J ends were trimmed by 0 bases and 8 bases, with 13 bases remaining between them. The CDR3 DNA follows: TGTGCCAGCTCACCACCGGGGGTCCACGGAGGCTACACCTTC. It specifies CASSPPGVHGGYTF.

The chain has TRBV3-1 (or the pseudogene TRBV3-2) and TRBJ1-1, with TRBD1 as a possible D gene (5 bases). Germline CDR1 LGHDT, CDR2 YNNKEL (reference sequence). Deletions cut 5 bases from V and 6 bases from J, with 16 bases between. This CDR3 comprises 14 residues. CDR3 in DNA: TGTGCCAGCAGCTTCTGGGGGGAAGTCGCTGAAGCTTTCTTT. It specifies CASSFWGEVAEAFF.

The chain recombines TRBV18 with TRBJ1-3; D gene unclear. V lost 0 bases and J 0 bases, leaving 6 bases between the germline ends. The CDR3 loop spans 15 amino acids. Germline CDR1 KGHSH, CDR2 LQKENI. As DNA, the CDR3 is TGTGCCAGCTCACCACCCGCGCACTCTGGAAACACCATATATTTT. It yields the protein CASSPPAHSGNTIYF.

This chain uses TRBV6-5 with TRBJ2-2; D is ambiguous. Trimming shortened V by 6 bases and J by 0 bases, and 11 bases separated the two germline ends. Germline V gene sequence: CDR1 MNHEY, CDR2 SVGAGI. The CDR3 is 15 amino acids. The CDR3, as DNA: TGTGCCAGCAGGTGGGGAACGGCGAACACCGGGGAGCTGTTTTTT. The encoded protein is CASRWGTANTGELFF.

The DNA of the CDR3 is TGTGCCATCAGTGAGTGGGGGGCCAGGACTGAAGCTTTCTTT. Translating gives CAISEWGARTEAFF. V is TRBV10-3 and J is TRBJ1-1, with D maybe TRBD1 (6 bases). The CDR3 consists of 14 residues. Trimming removed 1 base from V and 5 bases from J, with 11 bases in between. The germline V gene has CDR1 ENHRY and CDR2 SYGVKD.

A single count supports this clone. This chain joins TRBV3-1 (or the pseudogene TRBV3-2) and TRBJ2-5; D perhaps matches TRBD2 (5 bases). This CDR3 has 12 amino acids. Between the trimmed V and J ends, which lost 1 base and 5 bases, there was a span of 5 bases. Germline CDR1 reads LGHDT; CDR2 reads YNNKEL (reference sequence). Written as DNA, the CDR3 is TGTGCCAGCAGCCAAGCGGGGGAGACCCAGTACTTC. Translation: CASSQAGETQYF.

The CDR3 nucleotides read TGTGCCAGCAGCGTAGCTGGTTATGGCTACACCTTC. It specifies CASSVAGYGYTF. The gene calls are TRBV9 and TRBJ1-2; D remains unclear. The CDR3 length is 12 residues. Germline CDR1 and CDR2: SGDLS and YYNGEE. V was pared by 0 bases and J by 5 bases, with 5 bases between.

The chain employs TRBV23-1 and TRBJ2-7; TRBD1 agrees at 9 bases. TRBV23-1 is recorded as an ORF, its role being uncertain. Trimming took 3 bases from V and 0 from J; bases not matched to a gene: 6. The CDR3 covers 16 residues. The CDR3 loop is CASSHRTGVPSYEQYF. DNA of the CDR3: TGCGCCAGCAGTCACCGGACAGGGGTCCCCTCCTACGAGCAGTACTTC.

This chain connects TRBV24-1 to TRBJ2-2; D remains unclear. V was shortened by 4 bases and J by 0 bases, with 8 bases between the two germline ends. The CDR3 is made up of 15 amino acids. The germline gives CDR1 KGHDR, CDR2 SFDVKD. The DNA for the CDR3 is TGTGCCACCAGTGACACGGGTGCGAACACCGGGGAGCTGTTTTTT. This encodes CATSDTGANTGELFF.

The chain couples TRBV6-5 to TRBJ2-1; D unclear. CDR3 size: 14 residues. Germline CDR1 MNHEY, CDR2 SVGAGI. V lost 0 bases and J lost 3, with 6 bases in between. CDR3 DNA: TGTGCCAGCAGTTACTCGGACCTCTACAATGAGCAGTTCTTC. Its translation: CASSYSDLYNEQFF.

The chain employs TRBV25-1 and TRBJ1-4, with D unresolved. The CDR3 spans 15 residues. V was shortened by 7 bases and J by 1 base, with 13 bases between the two germline ends. CDR1 is MGHDK, CDR2 SYGVNS, per germline. This chain's CDR3 is CASKKKGGTNEKLFF. The CDR3, as DNA: TGTGCCAGCAAAAAAAAGGGTGGAACTAATGAAAAACTGTTTTTT.

V gene TRBV7-2 combines with J gene TRBJ2-5; D ambiguous. Trimming cost V 0 bases and J 5 bases, with 4 bases left between them. This CDR3 contains 12 residues. Germline loops: CDR1 SGHTA, CDR2 FQGNSA. CDR3 sequence (DNA): TGTGCCAGCAGCTTAGCGGTTGAGACCCAGTACTTC. It yields the protein CASSLAVETQYF.

The chain employs TRBV4-1 and TRBJ2-7; possible D gene TRBD1, 6 bases. V was shortened by 3 bases and J by 4 bases, with 13 bases between the two germline ends. The germline gives CDR1 MGHRA, CDR2 YSYEKL. CDR3 length: 14 amino acids. The CDR3: CASSQYEDRYEQYF. In DNA, the CDR3 is TGCGCCAGCAGCCAGTACGAGGACAGATACGAGCAGTACTTC.

The V call is TRBV3-1 (or the pseudogene TRBV3-2), the J call TRBJ2-5; D is undetermined. The CDR3 is 12 residues long. Germline values: CDR1 LGHDT, CDR2 YNNKEL (reference sequence). Trimming took off 0 bases at V and 5 bases at J, with 4 bases between the two ends. CDR3 amino acids: CASSQDYETQYF. The CDR3 DNA reads as TGTGCCAGCAGCCAAGATTACGAGACCCAGTACTTC.

The chain joins TRBV11-2 to TRBJ1-4, with 8 bases that match TRBD1. This CDR3 has 15 amino acids. CDR1 and CDR2 (germline): SGHAT, FQNNGV. Germline trimming cut 6 bases from V and 8 bases from J; bases unmatched to any gene: 11. The CDR3 DNA is TGTGCCAGCAGGTCCCTAAGGACAGGGAGAGAAAAACTGTTTTTT. Protein: CASRSLRTGREKLFF. Complete variable domain (other parts from reference TRBV11-2 and TRBJ1-4): EAGVAQSPRYKIIEKRQSVAFWCNPISGHATLYWYQQILGQGPKLLIQFQNNGVVDDSQLPKDRFSAERLKGVDSTLKIQPAKLEDSAVYLCASRSLRTGREKLFFGSGTQLSVL.

V is TRBV2 and J is TRBJ2-4; no firm D call. Germline V CDR1 and CDR2: SNHLY, FYNNEI. The CDR3 totals 15 residues. V was clipped by 1 base and J by 1 base, with 8 bases between them. This CDR3 reads CASSEDVSAKNIQYF. The CDR3 region has the DNA TGTGCCAGCAGTGAAGACGTCTCGGCCAAAAACATTCAGTACTTC. The entire variable domain, with the rest obtained from reference TRBV2 and TRBJ2-4, is as follows: EPEVTQTPSHQVTQMGQEVILRCVPISNHLYFYWYRQILGQKVEFLVSFYNNEISEKSEIFDDQFSVERPDGSNFTLKIRSTKLEDSAMYFCASSEDVSAKNIQYFGAGTRLSVL.

The V gene is TRBV18, the J gene TRBJ2-3; D perhaps matches TRBD2 (7 bases). Trimming took off 1 base at V and 2 bases at J, with 10 bases between the two ends. The germline gives CDR1 KGHSH, CDR2 LQKENI. The CDR3 extends over 15 amino acids. The CDR3 bases are TGTGCCAGCTCACCACGGGGGGGCCTCACAGATACGCAGTATTTT. This translates into CASSPRGGLTDTQYF. Using reference TRBV18 and TRBJ2-3 for the parts outside the CDR3, the full variable domain is NAGVMQNPRHLVRRRGQEARLRCSPMKGHSHVYWYRQLPEEGLKFMVYLQKENIIDESGMPKERFSAEFPKEGPSILRIQQVVRGDSAAYFCASSPRGGLTDTQYFGPGTRLTVL.

V and J are TRBV5-1 and TRBJ1-2; TRBD1 agrees at 8 bases. The ends lost 4 bases at V and 4 bases at J; junction bases unmatched: 9. CDR3 length equals 15 residues. The germline CDR1 and CDR2 sequences are SGHRS and YFSETQ. CDR3 in DNA: TGCGCCAGCAGCCCAGGGACAGGAGGTTTCTATGGCTACACCTTC. Translating it yields CASSPGTGGFYGYTF.

The chain joins TRBV3-1 (or the pseudogene TRBV3-2) to TRBJ2-3, with D unresolved. Trimming left V 2 bases short and J 3 bases short, with 18 bases between. The CDR3 covers 17 residues. The germline V gene has CDR1 LGHDT and CDR2 YNNKEL (reference sequence). CDR3 sequence reads: CASSQPTPGFGTDTQYF. DNA of the CDR3: TGTGCCAGCAGCCAACCAACACCGGGCTTCGGGACAGATACGCAGTATTTT.